These 26 T cell receptor beta chains originate from one sample sequenced in a study of blood T cell repertoires in COVID-19. The repertoire was sequenced with immunoSEQ multiplex PCR; TCRdb's copy has only in-frame clones and lacks some. This repertoire shows roughly 100,000 clones, around 78% found once; its top ten account for 6.2%. Sample: peripheral blood. The receptors here all came from an older man with COVID-19, enrolled during active disease.

The J gene is TRBJ2-5, the V gene TRBV6-5; D is possibly TRBD2 (5 bases). CDR1 and CDR2 from the germline V gene are MNHEY and SVGAGI. V was clipped by 0 bases and J by 5 bases, with 7 bases between them. The CDR3 length is 13 residues. The CDR3 protein is CASSYSRAETQYF. The CDR3 bases are TGTGCCAGCAGTTACTCGAGGGCCGAGACCCAGTACTTC.

This chain links TRBV19 with TRBJ2-5; 9 bases align to TRBD1. The ends lost 3 bases at V and 0 bases at J; junction bases unmatched: 8. Germline CDR1 is LNHDA and CDR2 is SQIVND (reference sequence). The CDR3 length is 17 residues. The CDR3 region is CASSMGQGKNHQETQYF. CDR3 DNA: TGTGCCAGTAGTATGGGACAGGGTAAGAACCACCAAGAGACCCAGTACTTC.

This chain links TRBV12-3 or TRBV12-4 with TRBJ1-1; the D is unclear. The CDR3 spans 13 residues. V lost 3 bases to trimming and J lost 5 bases, with 10 bases between them. The CDR3 loop is CASSLGPGTEAFF. DNA for the CDR3: TGTGCCAGCAGTTTGGGCCCGGGAACTGAAGCTTTCTTT.

The CDR3 DNA follows: TGTGCCAGCAGCTTAGGGCAGTCCAATGAGCAGTTCTTC. Amino acids: CASSLGQSNEQFF. This rearrangement joins TRBV11-2 to TRBJ2-1; D is unresolved. V was clipped by 1 base and J by 6 bases, with 7 bases between them. Germline V gene lookup returns CDR1 SGHAT and CDR2 FQNNGV. CDR3 length: 13 amino acids. Full variable domain (remainder filled in from reference TRBV11-2 and TRBJ2-1): EAGVAQSPRYKIIEKRQSVAFWCNPISGHATLYWYQQILGQGPKLLIQFQNNGVVDDSQLPKDRFSAERLKGVDSTLKIQPAKLEDSAVYLCASSLGQSNEQFFGPGTRLTVL.

The CDR3 is CAISPGKGGRTDTQYF. The CDR3, as DNA: TGTGCCATCAGCCCTGGTAAAGGGGGTAGGACAGATACGCAGTATTTT. This sequence joins TRBV10-3 and TRBJ2-3; TRBD1 is a possible D gene (6 bases). The CDR3 totals 16 residues. Germline CDR1 ENHRY, CDR2 SYGVKD. Trimming removed 6 bases from V and 3 bases from J, with 19 bases in between.

The gene calls are TRBV7-2 and TRBJ1-2, with D possibly being TRBD1 (5 bases). Germline CDR1 SGHTA, CDR2 FQGNSA. V was shortened by 3 bases and J by 4 bases, with 18 bases between the two germline ends. The CDR3 spans 16 residues. As DNA, the CDR3 is TGTGCCAGCAGCTTTGTATCCCAGGGCCACCGCTATGGCTACACCTTC. This codes for CASSFVSQGHRYGYTF.

The CDR3 nucleotides are TGTGCCAGCATTAATTTTGGGGGCGCTGGCTACACCTTC. Its translation is CASINFGGAGYTF. The V call is TRBV28, the J call TRBJ1-2, with TRBD1 as a possible D gene (6 bases). Trimming left V 7 bases short and J 7 bases short, with 16 bases between. Germline V CDR1 and CDR2: MDHEN, SYDVKM. This CDR3 is 13 amino acids long.

The chain's CDR3 is CASSERGQANYGYTF. In DNA form, the CDR3 reads TGTGCCAGCAGTGAAAGGGGGCAGGCTAACTATGGCTACACCTTC. The chain has TRBV2 and TRBJ1-2, with 7 bases identical to TRBD1. V was pared by 2 bases and J by 0 bases, with 3 bases of the junction left unmatched. The CDR3 runs to 15 residues. CDR1 and CDR2 from the germline V gene are SNHLY and FYNNEI.

V gene TRBV20-1 combines with J gene TRBJ2-1, with D perhaps matching TRBD1 (6 bases). Germline lookup yields CDR1 DFQATT and CDR2 SNEGSKA (reference sequence). The CDR3 extends over 11 amino acids. V was clipped by 5 bases and J by 10 bases, with 12 bases between them. CDR3 sequence reads: CSAAGQNEQFF. The CDR3 bases are TGCAGTGCTGCTGGACAGAACGAGCAGTTCTTC.

A single count supports this clone. The V call is TRBV25-1, the J call TRBJ1-6; TRBD1 might be the D (6 bases). Germline CDR1 reads MGHDK; CDR2 reads SYGVNS. The CDR3 is 13 amino acids. The germline V and J ends were trimmed by 7 bases and 7 bases, with 11 bases remaining between them. The CDR3 protein is CASTQGWNSPLHF. Here the CDR3 DNA reads TGTGCCAGCACACAGGGCTGGAATTCACCCCTCCACTTT.

The rearrangement uses TRBV4-3 and TRBJ1-6; the D gene is possibly TRBD1 (6 bases). The CDR3 extends over 13 amino acids. V lost 4 bases, J lost 9 bases, and 10 bases lay in between. From germline, CDR1 is LGHNA and CDR2 YSLEER. The CDR3 protein is CASSPGEGSPLHF. CDR3 DNA: TGCGCCAGCAGCCCAGGGGAGGGTTCACCCCTCCACTTT.

The chain carries TRBV4-2 and TRBJ2-3, with TRBD2 matching over 10 bases. Germline V gene data show CDR1 as LGHNA and CDR2 as YNFKEQ. Losses at the gene ends were 3 bases for V and 5 bases for J; bases not matched to a gene: 14. The CDR3 loop spans 18 amino acids. CDR3 nucleotides: TGTGCCAGCAGCCAGGGGCTGCAAGCGGGAGGGCCCGGAGATACGCAGTATTTT. Its translation is CASSQGLQAGGPGDTQYF.

V gene TRBV3-1 (or the pseudogene TRBV3-2) combines with J gene TRBJ2-1; 10 bases match TRBD2. CDR3 length: 13 residues. V shed 2 bases, J shed 11 bases, and the junction held 3 bases outside the gene matches. Germline CDR1 and CDR2: LGHDT and YNNKEL (reference sequence). CDR3: CASSQQREGKQFF. CDR3 bases: TGTGCCAGCAGCCAACAGCGGGAGGGTAAGCAGTTCTTC.

The CDR3 reads CASSQSRTGGAYGYTF. The CDR3 DNA is TGCGCCAGCAGCCAAAGCCGGACAGGGGGGGCCTATGGCTACACCTTC. J is TRBJ1-2 and V is TRBV4-3; 10 bases agree with TRBD1. The CDR3 contains 16 residues. Trimming cost V 2 bases and J 4 bases; bases outside gene matches: 7. Germline loops: CDR1 LGHNA, CDR2 YSLEER.

The rearrangement joins TRBV3-1 (or the pseudogene TRBV3-2) to TRBJ1-2; tentatively, D is TRBD1 (6 bases). V lost 6 bases and J lost 4, with 24 bases in between. The CDR3 consists of 17 residues. Per germline, CDR1 LGHDT and CDR2 YNNKEL (reference sequence). The CDR3 reads CASSSPHRAWKGYGYTF. For the CDR3, the DNA is TGTGCCAGCAGTAGCCCCCACAGGGCCTGGAAAGGCTATGGCTACACCTTC.

CDR3 sequence: CASSANQGRQPQHF. DNA of the CDR3: TGTGCCAGCAGCGCTAACCAGGGTCGACAGCCCCAGCATTTT. The chain carries TRBV7-2 and TRBJ1-5; a possible D gene is TRBD1 (5 bases). CDR3 length: 14 amino acids. Germline CDR1 reads SGHTA; CDR2 reads FQGNSA. V was cut by 5 bases and J by 7 bases, with 15 bases left in between.

The J gene is TRBJ1-2, the V gene TRBV5-1; D is unclear. Germline CDR1 SGHRS, CDR2 YFSETQ. The CDR3 loop spans 13 amino acids. The V end lost 4 bases, the J end lost 5 bases, and 12 bases lay between the germline ends. CDR3 in amino acids: CASSPSPEYGYTF. DNA of the CDR3: TGCGCCAGCAGCCCTAGCCCAGAATATGGCTACACCTTC.

There are a few counts of this clone. The V gene is TRBV6-5, the J gene TRBJ1-2; the match to TRBD1 covers 9 bases. The length of the CDR3 is 14 residues. CDR1 is MNHEY and CDR2 is SVGAGI in the germline V gene. J gave up 5 bases and V 3 bases, and 4 bases lay outside the gene matches. CDR3 loop: CASSYRQGGYGYTF. The DNA for the CDR3 is TGTGCCAGCAGTTATCGACAGGGGGGGTATGGCTACACCTTC.

The chain recombines TRBV9 with TRBJ2-1; TRBD1 might be the D (6 bases). Germline lookup yields CDR1 SGDLS and CDR2 YYNGEE. The V end was cut by 0 bases, the J end by 0 bases, with 13 bases between. The CDR3 sequence is 17 residues long. The CDR3 protein is CASSVATGSSSYNEQFF. CDR3 nucleotides: TGTGCCAGCAGCGTAGCTACAGGGAGCTCCTCCTACAATGAGCAGTTCTTC. The whole variable domain, remainder taken from reference TRBV9 and TRBJ2-1, is DSGVTQTPKHLITATGQRVTLRCSPRSGDLSVYWYQQSLDQGLQFLIQYYNGEERAKGNILERFSAQQFPDLHSELNLSSLELGDSALYFCASSVATGSSSYNEQFFGPGTRLTVL.

This clone appeared once. This rearrangement joins TRBV7-9 to TRBJ2-2, with 12 bases aligning to TRBD2. V shed 6 bases, J shed 3 bases, and the junction held 8 bases outside the gene matches. This CDR3 contains 17 residues. Germline V gene sequence: CDR1 SEHNR, CDR2 FQNEAQ (reference sequence). CDR3 nucleotide sequence: TGTGCCAGCAGTCTAGCGGGAGGGCCATATGACACCGGGGAGCTGTTTTTT. Its translation is CASSLAGGPYDTGELFF. The full variable domain, rest sourced from reference TRBV7-9 and TRBJ2-2, is DTGVSQNPRHKITKRGQNVTFRCDPISEHNRLYWYRQTLGQGPEFLTYFQNEAQLEKSRLLSDRFSAERPKGSFSTLEIQRTEQGDSAMYLCASSLAGGPYDTGELFFGEGSRLTVL.

V gene TRBV7-9 combines with J gene TRBJ1-4, with D unresolved. This CDR3 has 15 amino acids. Germline CDR1 SEHNR, CDR2 FQNEAQ (reference sequence). The V and J ends lost 1 base and 3 bases respectively, with 9 bases between them. The CDR3 DNA reads TGTGCCAGCAGCTTAGGGCTAGTAGCTAATGAAAAACTGTTTTTT. Protein sequence: CASSLGLVANEKLFF. Together with reference TRBV7-9 and TRBJ1-4, the CDR3 gives the full variable domain: DTGVSQNPRHKITKRGQNVTFRCDPISEHNRLYWYRQTLGQGPEFLTYFQNEAQLEKSRLLSDRFSAERPKGSFSTLEIQRTEQGDSAMYLCASSLGLVANEKLFFGSGTQLSVL.

The chain links TRBV19 to TRBJ1-2, with D hard to call. V lost 4 bases and J 2 bases, leaving 14 bases between the germline ends. Germline V lookup: CDR1 LNHDA, CDR2 SQIVND (reference sequence). CDR3 length: 15 residues. The CDR3: CASSSGQRFNYGYTF. The CDR3 DNA sequence: TGTGCCAGTAGTAGCGGGCAGAGATTCAACTATGGCTACACCTTC.

This clone has just one count. V is TRBV24-1 and J is TRBJ1-6; D not resolved. This CDR3 region has 14 residues. CDR1 is KGHDR, CDR2 SFDVKD, per germline. V shed 4 bases and J shed 5 bases, with 8 bases lying between them. The CDR3 DNA follows: TGTGCCACCAGTGAGAGGGTCGATAATTCACCCCTCCACTTT. Protein product: CATSERVDNSPLHF.

The chain combines TRBV9 with TRBJ2-7; 7 nucleotides line up with TRBD1. Germline V gene lookup returns CDR1 SGDLS and CDR2 YYNGEE. V trimming: 2 bases; J trimming: 1 base; junction bases outside the gene matches: 6. The CDR3 totals 15 residues. The CDR3 region is CASSVETGLSYEQYF. CDR3 in DNA: TGTGCCAGCAGCGTTGAGACAGGGTTATCCTACGAGCAGTACTTC.

The gene calls are TRBV19 and TRBJ1-6; 10 bases are a match to TRBD1. Germline CDR1 and CDR2: LNHDA and SQIVND (reference sequence). The V gene end was trimmed by 10 bases and the J gene end by 7 bases; junction bases not matched to a gene: 7. The CDR3 is made up of 14 amino acids. CDR3 residues: CATRDRGYNSPLHF. DNA of the CDR3: TGTGCCACCCGGGACAGGGGATACAATTCACCCCTCCACTTT.

The genes are TRBV7-8 and TRBJ2-3; D is possibly TRBD2 (6 bases). CDR3 length equals 13 residues. Germline V gene data show CDR1 as SGHVS and CDR2 as FQNEAQ. Trimming cost V 5 bases and J 8 bases, with 14 bases left between them. This CDR3 reads CASSPREEGTQYF. The DNA of the CDR3 is TGTGCCAGCAGCCCCAGGGAGGAGGGTACGCAGTATTTT.